This T cell receptor (beta chain) comes out of a study of spatial heterogeneity in lung cancer. In the study overall: The donor group consisted of approximately 77 patients who had untreated, early-stage non-small cell lung cancer. Raw-read counts averaged over ten per unique TCR and UMI combination.

Time point in this sample: blood at routine non-recurrence follow-up after resection. This clonotype has just a few counts. The target antigen is unknown. TCRdb used MiXCR to reprocess the 5' RACE reads, holding one entry per CDR3 protein. The table lists tens of thousands of distinct CDR3 sequences, over 9.5% of them singletons. The V end was cut by 4 bases, the J end by 4 bases, with 12 bases between. Per the germline V gene, CDR1 is SGHTA and CDR2 is FQGNSA. The CDR3 has 14 amino acids. Study observations and caveats: Ubiquitous expanded tumor TCRs were seen in blood more at resection than at follow-up.

This specimen was PBMCs, taken at follow-up. The chain recombines TRBV7-2 with TRBJ2-3; perhaps D is TRBD1 or TRBD2 (7 bases each). The origin of this receptor is a male donor with early-stage non-small cell lung cancer. Here the CDR3 reads CASSSQGGADTQYF. Written as DNA, the CDR3 is TGTGCCAGCAGCTCTCAGGGGGGGGCAGATACGCAGTATTTT.